The 4 T cell receptor beta chains in this list originate from one sample, sequenced in a study of beta chain features in type 1 diabetes. Notes on the study in general: A moderate, significant TCRB CDR3 shortening appeared in type 1 diabetes across four CD4+ subsets.

The investigators reverse transcribed all of the isolated RNA, so they sequenced expressed TCRB transcripts. Assay used: immunoSEQ multiplex PCR; TCRdb lists only in-frame clones, some missing. The repertoire holds hundreds of thousands of clones, with roughly 13% as singletons. Their recognized antigens are unknown. Sample: naive CD4+ T cells from blood. Receptors were obtained from a man between 18 and 35 years old with type 1 diabetes.

The chain links TRBV6-1 to TRBJ1-2; TRBD1 aligns across 8 bases. This CDR3 contains 14 residues. V gave up 6 bases and J gave up 10 bases; unmatched junction bases: 13. Germline V gene sequence: CDR1 MNHNS, CDR2 SASEGT. The CDR3 nucleotides read TGTGCCAGCAGGGGAGGACAGGGAATTACAGCCTACACCTTC. As protein: CASRGGQGITAYTF.

This rearrangement joins TRBV7-3 to TRBJ2-2; D ambiguous. Germline V gene lookup returns CDR1 SGHTA and CDR2 FQGTGA. CDR3 length: 13 residues. Trimming left V 4 bases short and J 6 bases short, with 9 bases between. The CDR3 bases are TGTGCCAGCAGCTCCCTAGATCCCGGGGAGCTGTTTTTT. This translates into CASSSLDPGELFF.

There are a few counts of this clone. The chain carries TRBV15 and TRBJ1-5; TRBD1 agrees at 12 bases. The junction had 6 bases not matched to a gene; V was cut back by 5 bases and J by 1 base. Germline assignment: CDR1 LNHNV and CDR2 YYDKDF (reference sequence). The CDR3 totals 17 residues. As DNA, the CDR3 is TGTGCCACCAGCGGCGGGACAGGGGGCTGGAGCAATCAGCCCCAGCATTTT. Translated, it gives CATSGGTGGWSNQPQHF.

The chain employs TRBV28 and TRBJ1-6; D uncertain. V was shortened by 6 bases and J by 5 bases, with 14 bases between the two germline ends. CDR1 MDHEN and CDR2 SYDVKM come from the germline V gene. This CDR3 region has 15 residues. CDR3 DNA sequence: TGTGCCAGCAGCCCCCTCTGGCCGGATAATTCACCCCTCCACTTT. Its translation is CASSPLWPDNSPLHF.